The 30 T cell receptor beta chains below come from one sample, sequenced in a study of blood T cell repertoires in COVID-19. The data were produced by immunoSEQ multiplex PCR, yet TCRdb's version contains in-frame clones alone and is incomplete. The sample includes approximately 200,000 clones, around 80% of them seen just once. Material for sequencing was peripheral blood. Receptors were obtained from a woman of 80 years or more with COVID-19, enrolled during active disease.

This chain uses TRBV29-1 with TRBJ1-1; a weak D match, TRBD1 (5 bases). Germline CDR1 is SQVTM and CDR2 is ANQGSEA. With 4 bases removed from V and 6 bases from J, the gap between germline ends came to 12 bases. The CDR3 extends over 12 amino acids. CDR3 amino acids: CSVGQGFPEAFF. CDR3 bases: TGCAGCGTTGGTCAGGGTTTCCCTGAAGCTTTCTTT.

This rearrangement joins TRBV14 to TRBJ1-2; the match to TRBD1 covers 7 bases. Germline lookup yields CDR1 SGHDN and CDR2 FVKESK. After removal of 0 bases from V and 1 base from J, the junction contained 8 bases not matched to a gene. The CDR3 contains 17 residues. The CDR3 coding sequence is TGTGCCAGCAGCCAAGATTGGGACAGTCAACTTAACTATGGCTACACCTTC. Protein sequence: CASSQDWDSQLNYGYTF.

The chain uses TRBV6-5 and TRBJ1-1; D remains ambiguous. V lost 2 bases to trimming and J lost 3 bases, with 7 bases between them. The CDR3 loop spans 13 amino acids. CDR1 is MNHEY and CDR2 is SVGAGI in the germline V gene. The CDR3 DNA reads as TGTGCCAGCAGTTACGCGACACACACTGAAGCTTTCTTT. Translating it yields CASSYATHTEAFF.

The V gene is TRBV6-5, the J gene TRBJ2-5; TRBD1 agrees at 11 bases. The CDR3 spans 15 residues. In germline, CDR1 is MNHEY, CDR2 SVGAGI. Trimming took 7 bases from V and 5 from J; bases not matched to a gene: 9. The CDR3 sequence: CASKTGTGGGETQYF. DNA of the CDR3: TGTGCCAGCAAAACCGGGACAGGGGGGGGCGAGACCCAGTACTTC.

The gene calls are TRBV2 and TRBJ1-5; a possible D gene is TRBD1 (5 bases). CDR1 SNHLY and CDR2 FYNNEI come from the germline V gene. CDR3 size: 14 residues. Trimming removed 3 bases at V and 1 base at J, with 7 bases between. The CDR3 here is CASSERTSNQPQHF. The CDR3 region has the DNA TGTGCCAGCAGTGAGAGGACAAGCAATCAGCCCCAGCATTTT.

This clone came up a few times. The CDR3 coding sequence is TGTGCCTGGATCACGACAGGGGAAGCTTTCTTT. Protein sequence: CAWITTGEAFF. J is TRBJ1-1 and V is TRBV30; 7 nucleotides match TRBD1. The length of the CDR3 is 11 residues. The germline gives CDR1 GTSNPN, CDR2 SVGIG (reference sequence). Trimming removed 4 bases from V and 8 bases from J; junction bases left unmatched: 4.

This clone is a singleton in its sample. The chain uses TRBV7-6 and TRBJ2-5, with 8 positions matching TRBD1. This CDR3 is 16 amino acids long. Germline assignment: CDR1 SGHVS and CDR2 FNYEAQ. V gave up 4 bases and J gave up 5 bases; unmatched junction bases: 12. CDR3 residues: CASSSLRQGYRETQYF. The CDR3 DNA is TGTGCCAGCAGCTCCCTCCGACAGGGGTATCGGGAGACCCAGTACTTC.

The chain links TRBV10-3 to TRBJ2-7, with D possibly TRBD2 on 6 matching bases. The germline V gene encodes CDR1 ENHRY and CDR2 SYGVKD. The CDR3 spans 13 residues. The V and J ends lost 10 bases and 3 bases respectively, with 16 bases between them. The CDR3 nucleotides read TGTGCCACCTCCTCGGGGGAGTACTACGAGCAGTACTTC. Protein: CATSSGEYYEQYF.

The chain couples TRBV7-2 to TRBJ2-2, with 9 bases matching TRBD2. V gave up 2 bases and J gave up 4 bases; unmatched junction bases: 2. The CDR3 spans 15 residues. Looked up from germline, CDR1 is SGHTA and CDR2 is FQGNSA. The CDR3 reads CASSLQAGGTGELFF. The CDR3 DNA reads TGTGCCAGCAGCTTACAAGCGGGAGGCACCGGGGAGCTGTTTTTT.

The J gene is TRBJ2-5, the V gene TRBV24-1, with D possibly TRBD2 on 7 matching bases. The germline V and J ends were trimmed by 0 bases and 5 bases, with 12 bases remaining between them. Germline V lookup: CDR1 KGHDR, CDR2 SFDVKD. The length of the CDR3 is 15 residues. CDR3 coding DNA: TGTGCCACCAGTGATTTGCGGGGGGCCGGGGAGACCCAGTACTTC. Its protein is CATSDLRGAGETQYF.

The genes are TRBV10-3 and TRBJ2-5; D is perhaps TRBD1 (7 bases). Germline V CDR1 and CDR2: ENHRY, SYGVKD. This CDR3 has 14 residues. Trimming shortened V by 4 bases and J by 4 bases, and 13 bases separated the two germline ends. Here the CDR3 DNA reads TGTGCCATCAGTGTAAACAGGGGAGGAGAGACCCAGTACTTC. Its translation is CAISVNRGGETQYF.

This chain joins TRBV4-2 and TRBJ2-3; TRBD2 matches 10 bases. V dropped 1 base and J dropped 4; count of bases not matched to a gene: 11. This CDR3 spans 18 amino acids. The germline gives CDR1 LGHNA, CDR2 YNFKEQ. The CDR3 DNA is TGTGCCAGCAGCCAAGGACTGTTAGCGGGGGGTCTCGCAGATACGCAGTATTTT. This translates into CASSQGLLAGGLADTQYF.

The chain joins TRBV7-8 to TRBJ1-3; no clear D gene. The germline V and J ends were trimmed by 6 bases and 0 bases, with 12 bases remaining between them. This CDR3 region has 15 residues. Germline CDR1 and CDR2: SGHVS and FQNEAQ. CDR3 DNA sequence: TGTGCCAGCAGTATATTCCGCGGCTCTGGAAACACCATATATTTT. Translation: CASSIFRGSGNTIYF.

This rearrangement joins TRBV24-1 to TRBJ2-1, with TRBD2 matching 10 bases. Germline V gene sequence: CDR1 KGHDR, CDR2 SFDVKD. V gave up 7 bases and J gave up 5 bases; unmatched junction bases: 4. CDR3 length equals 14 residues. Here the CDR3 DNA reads TGTGCCACCAGCCGACTAGCGGGCGACAATGAGCAGTTCTTC. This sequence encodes CATSRLAGDNEQFF.

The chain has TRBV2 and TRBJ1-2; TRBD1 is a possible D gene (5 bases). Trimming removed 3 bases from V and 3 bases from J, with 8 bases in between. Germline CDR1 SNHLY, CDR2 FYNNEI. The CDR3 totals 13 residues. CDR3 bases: TGTGCCAGCAGTGAGGGGGGACACTATGGCTACACCTTC. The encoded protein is CASSEGGHYGYTF.

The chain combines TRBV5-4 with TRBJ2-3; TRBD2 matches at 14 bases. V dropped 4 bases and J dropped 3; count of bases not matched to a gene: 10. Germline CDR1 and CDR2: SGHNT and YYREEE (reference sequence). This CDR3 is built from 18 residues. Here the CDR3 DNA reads TGTGCCAGCAGCATCGGGACTAGCGGGGGACGTAGAACAGATACGCAGTATTTT. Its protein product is CASSIGTSGGRRTDTQYF.

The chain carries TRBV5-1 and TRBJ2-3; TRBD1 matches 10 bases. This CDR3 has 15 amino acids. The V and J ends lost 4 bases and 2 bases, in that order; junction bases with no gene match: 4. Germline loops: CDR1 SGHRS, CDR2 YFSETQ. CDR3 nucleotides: TGCGCCAGCAGCGTTGGGACAGGGGTCACAGATACGCAGTATTTT. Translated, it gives CASSVGTGVTDTQYF.

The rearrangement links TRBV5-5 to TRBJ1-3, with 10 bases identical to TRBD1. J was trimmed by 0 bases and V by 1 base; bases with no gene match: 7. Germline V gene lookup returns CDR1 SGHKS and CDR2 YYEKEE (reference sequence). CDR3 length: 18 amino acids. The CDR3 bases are TGTGCCAGCAGCTTGCGGACAGGGGGAGACTACTCTGGAAACACCATATATTTT. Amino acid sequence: CASSLRTGGDYSGNTIYF.

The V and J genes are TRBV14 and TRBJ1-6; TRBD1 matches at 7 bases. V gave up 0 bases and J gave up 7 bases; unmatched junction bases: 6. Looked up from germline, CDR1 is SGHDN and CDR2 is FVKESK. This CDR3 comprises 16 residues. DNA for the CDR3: TGTGCCAGCAGCCAAGATTTTGGACAGGCGAATTCACCCCTCCACTTT. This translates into CASSQDFGQANSPLHF.

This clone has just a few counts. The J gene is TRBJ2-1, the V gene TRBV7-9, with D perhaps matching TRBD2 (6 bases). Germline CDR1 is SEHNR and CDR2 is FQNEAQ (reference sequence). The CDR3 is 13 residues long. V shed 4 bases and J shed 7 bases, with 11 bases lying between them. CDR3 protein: CASSSLGGNEQFF. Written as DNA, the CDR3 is TGTGCCAGCAGCTCCCTGGGGGGTAATGAGCAGTTCTTC.

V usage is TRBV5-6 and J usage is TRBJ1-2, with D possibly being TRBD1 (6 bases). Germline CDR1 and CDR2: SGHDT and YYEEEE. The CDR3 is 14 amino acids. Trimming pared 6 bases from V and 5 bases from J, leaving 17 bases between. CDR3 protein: CASNRGGGSYGYTF. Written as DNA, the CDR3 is TGTGCCAGCAACCGGGGAGGGGGGTCTTATGGCTACACCTTC.

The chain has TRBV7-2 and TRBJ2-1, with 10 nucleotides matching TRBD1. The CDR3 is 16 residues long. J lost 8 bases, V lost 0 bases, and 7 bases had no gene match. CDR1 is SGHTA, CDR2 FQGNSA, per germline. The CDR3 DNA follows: TGTGCCAGCAGCTTAGCTGGGGGGACAGGGGCCGATGAGCAGTTCTTC. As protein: CASSLAGGTGADEQFF.

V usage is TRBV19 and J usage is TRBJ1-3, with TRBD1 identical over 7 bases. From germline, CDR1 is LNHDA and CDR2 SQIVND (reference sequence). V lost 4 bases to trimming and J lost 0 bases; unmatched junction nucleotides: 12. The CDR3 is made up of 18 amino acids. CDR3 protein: CASSKTGSSFLSGNTIYF. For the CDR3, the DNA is TGTGCCAGTAGTAAGACAGGGTCTTCCTTCCTCTCTGGAAACACCATATATTTT.

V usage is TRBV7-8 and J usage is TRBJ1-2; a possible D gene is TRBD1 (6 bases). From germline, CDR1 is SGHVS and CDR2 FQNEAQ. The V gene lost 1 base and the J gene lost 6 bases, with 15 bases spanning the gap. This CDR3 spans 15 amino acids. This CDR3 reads CASSLEASSGDGYTF. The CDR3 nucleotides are TGTGCCAGCAGCTTAGAGGCATCCTCAGGGGATGGCTACACCTTC. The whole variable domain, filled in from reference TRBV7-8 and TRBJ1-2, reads GAGVSQSPRYKVAKRGQDVALRCDPISGHVSLFWYQQALGQGPEFLTYFQNEAQLDKSGLPSDRFFAERPEGSVSTLKIQRTQQEDSAVYLCASSLEASSGDGYTFGSGTRLTVV.

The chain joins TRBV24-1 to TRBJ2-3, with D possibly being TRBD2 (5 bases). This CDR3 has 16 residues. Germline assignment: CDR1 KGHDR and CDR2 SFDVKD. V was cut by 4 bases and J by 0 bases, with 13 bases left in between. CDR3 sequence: CATSDEGRTSTDTQYF. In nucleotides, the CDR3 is TGTGCCACCAGTGACGAAGGACGGACTAGCACAGATACGCAGTATTTT.

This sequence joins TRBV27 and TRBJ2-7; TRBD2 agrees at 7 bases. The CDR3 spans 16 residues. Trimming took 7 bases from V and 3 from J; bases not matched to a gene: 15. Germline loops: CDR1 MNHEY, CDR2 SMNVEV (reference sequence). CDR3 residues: CASTSSGGGLVYEQYF. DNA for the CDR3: TGTGCCAGCACTTCCTCGGGGGGAGGCCTAGTCTACGAGCAGTACTTC.

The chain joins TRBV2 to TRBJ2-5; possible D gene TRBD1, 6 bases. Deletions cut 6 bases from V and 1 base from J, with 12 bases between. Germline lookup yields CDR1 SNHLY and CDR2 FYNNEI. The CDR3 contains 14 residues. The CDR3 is CASSDLTGQETQYF. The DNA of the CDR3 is TGTGCCAGCAGCGACTTGACAGGCCAAGAGACCCAGTACTTC.

The CDR3 loop reads CASSILDSGWTEAFF. The CDR3 nucleotides read TGTGCCAGTAGTATTTTAGATTCAGGGTGGACTGAAGCTTTCTTT. V is TRBV19 and J is TRBJ1-1; TRBD1 is a possible D gene (5 bases). The CDR3 has 15 residues. V was pared by 3 bases and J by 5 bases, with 16 bases between. Per germline, CDR1 LNHDA and CDR2 SQIVND (reference sequence). The full variable domain, in which reference TRBV19 and TRBJ1-1 provide the parts outside the CDR3, is DGGITQSPKYLFRKEGQNVTLSCEQNLNHDAMYWYRQDPGQGLRLIYYSQIVNDFQKGDIAEGYSVSREKKESFPLTVTSAQKNPTAFYLCASSILDSGWTEAFFGQGTRLTVV.

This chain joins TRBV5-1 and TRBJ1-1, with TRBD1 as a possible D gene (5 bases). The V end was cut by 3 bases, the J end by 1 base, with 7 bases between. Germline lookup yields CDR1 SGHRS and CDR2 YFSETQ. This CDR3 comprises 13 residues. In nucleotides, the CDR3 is TGCGCCAGCAGCTCTGGACAGAACACTGAAGCTTTCTTT. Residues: CASSSGQNTEAFF.

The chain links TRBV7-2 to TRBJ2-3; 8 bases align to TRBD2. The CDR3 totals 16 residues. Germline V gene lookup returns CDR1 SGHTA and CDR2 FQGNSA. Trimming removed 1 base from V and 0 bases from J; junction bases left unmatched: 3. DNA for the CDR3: TGTGCCAGCAGCTTAGTTTCGGGGGGGAGCACAGATACGCAGTATTTT. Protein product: CASSLVSGGSTDTQYF.